This T cell receptor beta chain comes out of a study of T-cell reconstitution after alpha-beta-depleted transplantation in children. Study-level points and caveats: The study reportedly traced alpha-beta T cells about two months after transplant to several hundred expanded graft clones. Some patients' high day-60 TCRbeta diversity was traced to surviving recipient T cells and thymic progenitors.

On this clonotype: The antigen is undetermined.

The germline V gene encodes CDR1 LNHNV and CDR2 YYDKDF (reference sequence). Trimming took 0 bases from V and 0 from J; bases not matched to a gene: 5. This CDR3 spans 16 amino acids. The TCRbeta library was prepared with unique molecular identifiers. TCRdb reprocessed the PCR reads with MiXCR, giving one entry per CDR3 protein. The table records about 980,000 distinct CDR3 sequences, roughly 29% of them present only once. The clonotype was recovered from a boy less than two years old who had a stem cell transplant for SCID, so the T cells may come from the graft donor. The V and J genes are TRBV15 and TRBJ2-7, with 7 bases aligning to TRBD1. Sample: PBMCs, mostly from graft donor cells, taken 360 days after TCRalphabeta/CD19-depleted stem cell transplant. As DNA, the CDR3 is TGTGCCACCAGCAGAGATGGGACAGTCCTCTCCTACGAGCAGTACTTC. This codes for CATSRDGTVLSYEQYF.